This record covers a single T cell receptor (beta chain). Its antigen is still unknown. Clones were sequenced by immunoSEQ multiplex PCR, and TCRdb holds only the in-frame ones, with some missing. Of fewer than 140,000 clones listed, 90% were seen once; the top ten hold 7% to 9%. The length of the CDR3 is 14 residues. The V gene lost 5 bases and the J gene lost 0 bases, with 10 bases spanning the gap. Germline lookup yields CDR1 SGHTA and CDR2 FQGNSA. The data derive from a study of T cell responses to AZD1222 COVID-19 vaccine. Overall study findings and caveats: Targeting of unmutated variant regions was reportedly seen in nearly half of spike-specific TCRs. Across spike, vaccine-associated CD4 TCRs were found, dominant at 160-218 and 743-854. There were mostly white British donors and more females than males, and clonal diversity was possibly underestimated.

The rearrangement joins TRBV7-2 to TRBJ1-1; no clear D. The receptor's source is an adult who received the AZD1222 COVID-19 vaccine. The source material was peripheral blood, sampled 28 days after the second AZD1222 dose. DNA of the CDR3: TGTGCCAGCAGCCCCGGTGGGATGAACACTGAAGCTTTCTTT. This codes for CASSPGGMNTEAFF.